This T cell receptor beta chain is drawn from a study of cytomegalovirus exposure and HLA in healthy donors. Study-wide results and limits: Data from an earlier analysis indicated that most TCR beta V segments were productive either about 87% or about 30% of the time. HLA restriction was apparent for most CMV-associated TCR beta chains in a later analysis. An assumption of roughly uniform sequencing depth across donors underlay the presence/absence analyses. There were some V segments, including TRBV6-2 and TRBV6-3, excluded as indistinguishable.

As for this clone: Its target is not known.

The PCR ran on 60 Vbeta and 13 Jbeta primers. The repertoire was sequenced with immunoSEQ multiplex PCR; TCRdb's copy has only in-frame clones and lacks some. The sample records under 150,000 clones, approximately 80% being singletons. CDR3 length: 15 amino acids. V lost 0 bases, J lost 6 bases, and 13 bases lay in between. The V gene's germline CDR1 is LGHNA and CDR2 YSLEER. Sequences were obtained from PBMCs. The chain combines TRBV4-3 with TRBJ2-3; D perhaps matches TRBD1 (6 bases). This sequence originates from a male donor in good health and CMV-seronegative. The CDR3 DNA sequence: TGCGCCAGCAGCCAAGAATTGGGGCAGGGGGATACGCAGTATTTT. It yields the protein CASSQELGQGDTQYF.